The TCR beta chain described here comes from a study of blood T cell repertoires in COVID-19. Study context: The study drew acute and convalescent COVID-19 samples from the United States, Italy and Spain. Sample material is recorded as cDNA or gDNA derived from T cells, B-cell-depleted T cells, or PBMCs.

The germline gives CDR1 KGHSH, CDR2 LQKENI. Trimming cost V 6 bases and J 2 bases, with 10 bases left between them. The CDR3 covers 13 residues. In the study's own analysis: Estimation of nucleated cell counts relied on the amplification of reference gene primers. Assay: immunoSEQ multiplex PCR; the TCRdb copy retains only in-frame clones and omits some. That table gives V, J and clone size, and the DNA gave D and trimming. This table has under 300,000 clones, 85% appearing once. The clonotype originates from a human donor in a cohort sampled during active COVID-19. Sequencing was done on a sample of peripheral blood. V usage is TRBV18 and J usage is TRBJ1-1; possibly TRBD1 for D (6 bases). Here the CDR3 DNA reads TGTGCCAGCTCCTCGGACAGAAACACTGAAGCTTTCTTT. Its protein product is CASSSDRNTEAFF.